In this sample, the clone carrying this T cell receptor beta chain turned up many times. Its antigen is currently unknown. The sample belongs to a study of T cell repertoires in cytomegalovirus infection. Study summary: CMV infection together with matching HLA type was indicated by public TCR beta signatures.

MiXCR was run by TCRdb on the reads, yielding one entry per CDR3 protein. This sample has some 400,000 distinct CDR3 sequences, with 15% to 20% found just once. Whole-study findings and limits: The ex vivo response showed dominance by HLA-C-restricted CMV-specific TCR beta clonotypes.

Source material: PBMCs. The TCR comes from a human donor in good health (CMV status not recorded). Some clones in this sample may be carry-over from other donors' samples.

The CDR3 DNA follows: TGTGCCAGCAGTTACGGACAGGGGATGAACACTGAAGCTTTCTTT. Its protein product is CASSYGQGMNTEAFF. This chain links TRBV12-3 or TRBV12-4 with TRBJ1-1, with TRBD1 matching over 9 bases. The CDR3 length is 15 residues. J lost 0 bases, V lost 4 bases, and 3 bases had no gene match.